One and the same sample provided the 24 T cell receptor beta chains below, sequenced in a study of regulatory T cells in long-lasting Graves disease. Assembly of TCR beta libraries relied on iRepertoire HTBI primers together with Arm-PCR of CDR3 regions. MiXCR, run by TCRdb on the multiplex PCR reads, gives a single entry per CDR3 protein. The sample consists of about 290,000 distinct CDR3 sequences, around 21% of them appearing once. Indicated time point: persistent/refractory GD, antithyroid drugs over 5 years with positive TRAb. From RNA extracted from PBMCs, the TCR library was made. The specimen was peripheral blood mononuclear cells (PBMCs), collected when the disease was refractory, from a patient treated with antithyroid drugs. The source of these receptors is a female donor with Graves disease.

This clonotype appeared a few times. This sequence joins TRBV11-2 and TRBJ2-2; TRBD1 is a possible D gene (5 bases). V was pared by 4 bases and J by 7 bases, with 10 bases between. CDR1 is SGHAT, CDR2 FQNNGV, per germline. The length of the CDR3 is 13 residues. This CDR3 reads CASSSGKLGELFF. The CDR3 DNA reads as TGTGCCAGCAGCTCAGGGAAACTCGGGGAGCTGTTTTTT.

Ten or more counts support this clonotype. The gene calls are TRBV28 and TRBJ2-7; D remains ambiguous. V was pared by 3 bases and J by 2 bases, with 8 bases between. Germline-derived CDR1 and CDR2 are MDHEN and SYDVKM. The CDR3 extends over 13 amino acids. CDR3 DNA sequence: TGTGCCAGCAGTTTGCACACGACCTACGAGCAGTACTTC. Protein sequence: CASSLHTTYEQYF.

In its sample, this clonotype was seen a few times. V is TRBV7-2 and J is TRBJ2-4; tentatively, D is TRBD1 or TRBD2 (5 bases each). The germline CDR1 and CDR2 sequences are SGHTA and FQGNSA. V gave up 4 bases and J gave up 6 bases, with 13 bases separating them. The CDR3 runs 14 residues. The CDR3 region is CASSSGNDRNIQYF. In DNA form, the CDR3 reads TGTGCCAGCAGCTCGGGGAACGACAGAAACATTCAGTACTTC. Full variable domain (remainder filled in from reference TRBV7-2 and TRBJ2-4): GAGVSQSPSNKVTEKGKDVELRCDPISGHTALYWYRQSLGQGLEFLIYFQGNSAPDKSGLPSDRFSAERTGGSVSTLTIQRTQQEDSAVYLCASSSGNDRNIQYFGAGTRLSVL.

The sample holds many counts of this clonotype. The J gene is TRBJ2-7, the V gene TRBV20-1; 8 nucleotides line up with TRBD1. The CDR3 runs to 13 residues. The junction had 5 bases not matched to a gene; V was cut back by 3 bases and J by 4 bases. Germline CDR1 and CDR2: DFQATT and SNEGSKA (reference sequence). CDR3 amino acids: CSARETGVYEQYF. The CDR3 coding sequence is TGCAGTGCTAGGGAGACAGGGGTGTACGAGCAGTACTTC.

V usage is TRBV6-1 and J usage is TRBJ2-5; 9 bases are shared with TRBD1. Losses at the gene ends were 7 bases for V and 4 bases for J; bases not matched to a gene: 4. The length of the CDR3 is 13 residues. Germline CDR1 is MNHNS and CDR2 is SASEGT. CDR3 region: CASTLTGGETQYF. In DNA form, the CDR3 reads TGTGCCAGCACCCTGACAGGGGGAGAGACCCAGTACTTC.

This clonotype has a handful of counts. The V and J genes are TRBV27 and TRBJ2-7; tentatively, D is TRBD2 (5 bases). Germline lookup yields CDR1 MNHEY and CDR2 SMNVEV (reference sequence). The CDR3 consists of 14 residues. Trimming removed 5 bases at V and 0 bases at J, with 11 bases between. CDR3 protein: CASSKVATSYEQYF. Here the CDR3 DNA reads TGTGCCAGCAGTAAGGTAGCGACCTCCTACGAGCAGTACTTC.

This clonotype was detected only a few times. J is TRBJ2-2 and V is TRBV28; perhaps TRBD1 as D (5 bases). This CDR3 is 13 amino acids long. V dropped 3 bases and J dropped 6 bases, with 8 bases sitting between them. Germline V CDR1 and CDR2: MDHEN, SYDVKM. This chain's CDR3 is CASSFWGPGELFF. In DNA, the CDR3 is TGTGCCAGCAGTTTCTGGGGCCCCGGGGAGCTGTTTTTT.

Regarding this clonotype: A much larger clone lies one base from this, so it may be a read error. V and J are TRBV6-2 or TRBV6-3 and TRBJ2-5, with no clear D. Germline V CDR1 and CDR2: MNHEY, SVGEGT. Deletions cut 4 bases from V and 0 bases from J, with 12 bases between. The CDR3 has 15 residues. CDR3: CASSSLETYQETQYF. The CDR3 DNA reads as TGTGCCAGCAGTTCGTTGGAGACGTACCAAGAGACCCAGTACTTC.

The chain couples TRBV4-3 to TRBJ1-3, with D maybe TRBD1 (6 bases). Germline loops: CDR1 LGHNA, CDR2 YSLEER. The germline V and J ends were trimmed by 3 bases and 3 bases, with 15 bases remaining between them. The CDR3 spans 16 residues. CDR3 sequence reads: CASSQDSGRYGNTIYF. As DNA, the CDR3 is TGCGCCAGCAGCCAGGACAGTGGGCGCTATGGAAACACCATATATTTT.

In this sample, this clonotype turned up once. The chain employs TRBV28 and TRBJ2-5; D is ambiguous. V was trimmed by 2 bases and J by 4 bases, leaving 11 bases between them. CDR1 and CDR2 from the germline V gene are MDHEN and SYDVKM. The CDR3 spans 14 residues. CDR3 sequence (DNA): TGTGCCAGCAGTTTAGGGATCCGAGGAGAGACCCAGTACTTC. This gives the protein CASSLGIRGETQYF.

The sample holds many counts of this clonotype. V and J are TRBV6-5 and TRBJ1-1; TRBD1 agrees at 9 bases. The length of the CDR3 is 14 residues. The trim removed 2 bases at V and 2 bases at J, leaving 0 bases unmatched. Germline assignment: CDR1 MNHEY and CDR2 SVGAGI. The CDR3 DNA sequence: TGTGCCAGCAGTTACACAGGGGGCAACACTGAAGCTTTCTTT. The encoded protein is CASSYTGGNTEAFF.

This clonotype was counted many times. V usage is TRBV20-1 and J usage is TRBJ2-7, with 13 bases that match TRBD2. This CDR3 region has 16 residues. Looked up from germline, CDR1 is DFQATT and CDR2 is SNEGSKA (reference sequence). Germline trimming cut 0 bases from V and 3 bases from J; bases unmatched to any gene: 5. The DNA for the CDR3 is TGCAGTGCTAGAGATCAGAGGACTAGCGGGAGCTACGAGCAGTACTTC. Protein: CSARDQRTSGSYEQYF.

The chain is built from TRBV15 and TRBJ2-2; D not resolved. The CDR3 is made up of 14 amino acids. Germline CDR1 is LNHNV and CDR2 is YYDKDF (reference sequence). V was trimmed by 3 bases and J by 2 bases, leaving 7 bases between them. The CDR3 reads CATSSLDNTGELFF. CDR3 bases: TGTGCCACCAGCAGTCTAGATAACACCGGGGAGCTGTTTTTT.

This clonotype was seen repeatedly, ten times or more. The chain employs TRBV7-2 and TRBJ2-5; 10 bases match TRBD1. With V trimmed by 8 bases and J by 2 bases, 8 bases remained unmatched. The germline V gene has CDR1 SGHTA and CDR2 FQGNSA. This CDR3 has 15 residues. The CDR3 region has the DNA TGTGCCAGCGGGGTTCCGGACAGGGGGCAAGAGACCCAGTACTTC. This codes for CASGVPDRGQETQYF.

This clonotype was observed a few times. The chain has TRBV25-1 and TRBJ2-5; D uncertain. The CDR3 has 13 residues. Trimming stripped 0 bases from V and 11 bases from J, with 13 bases between. CDR1 MGHDK and CDR2 SYGVNS come from the germline V gene. CDR3 nucleotide sequence: TGTGCCAGCAGTGAATATTCAGTTGGGATTCAGTACTTC. This translates into CASSEYSVGIQYF.

This clonotype was detected ten times or more. This chain links TRBV27 with TRBJ2-4; 12 bases align to TRBD2. The germline V gene encodes CDR1 MNHEY and CDR2 SMNVEV (reference sequence). The ends lost 5 bases at V and 0 bases at J; junction bases unmatched: 14. The CDR3 totals 20 residues. The CDR3: CASSLRTSGIPDLAKNIQYF. CDR3 nucleotide sequence: TGTGCCAGCAGTCTGAGGACTAGCGGGATACCAGATCTAGCCAAAAACATTCAGTACTTC.

This chain connects TRBV10-3 to TRBJ2-1; 8 bases align to TRBD2. Germline V CDR1 and CDR2: ENHRY, SYGVKD. V shed 6 bases, J shed 9 bases, and the junction held 16 bases outside the gene matches. The CDR3 totals 16 residues. This chain's CDR3 is CAISKAGGDGALEQFF. For the CDR3, the DNA is TGTGCCATCAGCAAGGCCGGGGGGGACGGCGCGCTTGAGCAGTTCTTC.

This clonotype was counted between two and nine times. The chain has TRBV20-1 and TRBJ2-2; D is ambiguous. Germline CDR1 reads DFQATT; CDR2 reads SNEGSKA (reference sequence). Trimming removed 8 bases at V and 1 base at J, with 14 bases between. The CDR3 totals 14 residues. The chain's CDR3 is CSTGPEGNTGELFF. CDR3 in DNA: TGCAGTACTGGCCCGGAAGGGAACACCGGGGAGCTGTTTTTT.

This clonotype was seen many times. The CDR3: CASSPLDRNTEAFF. CDR3 in DNA: TGTGCCAGCAGCCCTTTGGACAGGAACACTGAAGCTTTCTTT. This chain connects TRBV3-1 to TRBJ1-1, with D possibly being TRBD1 (6 bases). From germline, CDR1 is LGHDT and CDR2 YNNKEL (reference sequence). CDR3 size: 14 residues. Trimming removed 4 bases from V and 1 base from J, with 10 bases in between.

This clonotype has only a few counts. This sequence joins TRBV20-1 and TRBJ2-7; TRBD1 matches at 8 bases. The germline V gene encodes CDR1 DFQATT and CDR2 SNEGSKA (reference sequence). Germline trimming cut 2 bases from V and 3 bases from J; bases unmatched to any gene: 9. The CDR3 spans 15 residues. The CDR3 loop is CSARPRTGLYYEQYF. As DNA, the CDR3 is TGCAGTGCTAGACCCCGGACAGGGCTATACTACGAGCAGTACTTC.

This clonotype was recorded many times. The J gene is TRBJ1-1, the V gene TRBV29-1; the D is unclear. The germline V gene has CDR1 SQVTM and CDR2 ANQGSEA. The CDR3 is 13 amino acids. V was pared by 3 bases and J by 1 base, with 9 bases between. For the CDR3, the DNA is TGCAGCGTTGAGGCAGCGAGGAACACTGAAGCTTTCTTT. It translates to CSVEAARNTEAFF.

In its sample, this clonotype was seen a few times. The chain has TRBV13 and TRBJ2-5; TRBD1 matches 9 bases. The CDR3 totals 16 residues. The germline gives CDR1 PRHDT, CDR2 FYEKMQ (reference sequence). With V trimmed by 4 bases and J by 4 bases, 10 bases remained unmatched. DNA of the CDR3: TGTGCCAGCAGCTATCACACAGGGGGCATCAGAGAGACCCAGTACTTC. Residues: CASSYHTGGIRETQYF. The whole variable domain, remainder taken from reference TRBV13 and TRBJ2-5, is AAGVIQSPRHLIKEKRETATLKCYPIPRHDTVYWYQQGPGQDPQFLISFYEKMQSDKGSIPDRFSAQQFSDYHSELNMSSLELGDSALYFCASSYHTGGIRETQYFGPGTRLLVL.

The chain uses TRBV6-1 and TRBJ1-6; no definite D call. CDR1 MNHNS and CDR2 SASEGT come from the germline V gene. V lost 7 bases and J lost 0, with 13 bases in between. The CDR3 is 16 residues long. As DNA, the CDR3 is TGTGCCAGCACCTCCACAGTCGGCTCCTATAATTCACCCCTCCACTTT. Amino acid sequence: CASTSTVGSYNSPLHF.

As to this clonotype: This clone may be a read error of a much larger clone one base away. The chain uses TRBV3-1 and TRBJ2-5, with D hard to call. V was trimmed by 1 base and J by 1 base, leaving 7 bases between them. The CDR3 has 14 residues. Germline V lookup: CDR1 LGHDT, CDR2 YNNKEL (reference sequence). Here the CDR3 reads CASSQADRQETQYF. CDR3 DNA: TGTGCCAGCAGCCAAGCGGACCGCCAAGAGACCCAGTACTTC.